The 26 T cell receptor beta chains below come from one sample, sequenced in a study of regulatory T cells in long-lasting Graves disease. Sample time point: newly diagnosed GD, antithyroid drugs for less than 3 months. The TCR library was made from RNA extracted from PBMCs. Libraries of TCR beta came from iRepertoire HTBI primers plus Arm-PCR of CDR3 regions. MiXCR, applied by TCRdb to the multiplex PCR reads, yields one record per CDR3 protein. Of hundreds of thousands of distinct CDR3 sequences in the sample, approximately 12% were seen once. These data were also reused for a study on T cells in Graves' hyperthyroidism and ophthalmopathy.

Here the sequenced sample was peripheral blood mononuclear cells (PBMCs), taken at new diagnosis, from a patient treated with antithyroid drugs. Receptors originate from a young man with Graves disease.

This clonotype was detected only a few times. V is TRBV10-2 and J is TRBJ2-7; 8 positions match TRBD2. The germline gives CDR1 WSHSY, CDR2 SAAADI. The length of the CDR3 is 13 residues. V shed 10 bases and J 7 bases; nucleotides not matched to a gene: 12. CDR3 loop: CATTTSGSWEQYF. The CDR3 bases are TGCGCCACCACCACCAGCGGGAGCTGGGAGCAGTACTTC.

This clonotype was picked up many times. One junction end does not reproduce the germline sequence, and a read error may be involved. The rearrangement links TRBV6-1 to TRBJ1-1; no definite D call. Germline CDR1 is MNHNS and CDR2 is SASEGT. This CDR3 has 14 amino acids. The CDR3 region is CASSEGSGNTEAFF. In DNA, the CDR3 is TGTGCCAGCAGCGAAGGGTCGGGGAACACTGAAGCTTTCTTT.

This clonotype was counted many times. The rearrangement uses TRBV7-2 and TRBJ2-2, with a possible D match to TRBD2 (6 bases). The CDR3 loop spans 17 amino acids. Germline CDR1 is SGHTA and CDR2 is FQGNSA. V shed 5 bases and J shed 4 bases, with 20 bases lying between them. For the CDR3, the DNA is TGTGCCAGCAGCCCGGCGGGGTTGGGCCCGCGCACCGGGGAGCTGTTTTTT. This encodes CASSPAGLGPRTGELFF.

The chain links TRBV5-1 to TRBJ1-6; no clear D. The CDR3 has 14 residues. Trimming cost V 1 base and J 4 bases, with 6 bases left between them. The germline gives CDR1 SGHRS, CDR2 YFSETQ. CDR3 DNA: TGCGCCAGCAGCTTGACCGATTATAATTCACCCCTCCACTTT. Its translation: CASSLTDYNSPLHF.

This chain uses TRBV27 with TRBJ2-1; D remains unclear. Per the germline V gene, CDR1 is MNHEY and CDR2 is SMNVEV (reference sequence). The CDR3 sequence is 15 residues long. V lost 7 bases and J lost 0, with 13 bases in between. The DNA of the CDR3 is TGTGCCAGCACCCAAGACCCCCTCTCCTACAATGAGCAGTTCTTC. The encoded protein is CASTQDPLSYNEQFF.

This clonotype has ten or more counts. The chain couples TRBV14 to TRBJ2-2; TRBD2 aligns across 7 bases. This CDR3 comprises 13 residues. Germline CDR1 SGHDN, CDR2 FVKESK. V trimming: 6 bases; J trimming: 6 bases; junction bases outside the gene matches: 4. DNA for the CDR3: TGTGCCAGCAGTCCCAGCGGGGCCGGGGAGCTGTTTTTT. Amino acids: CASSPSGAGELFF.

This clonotype was picked up many times. This chain uses TRBV2 with TRBJ2-1, with TRBD2 matching 10 bases. Trimming removed 3 bases from V and 6 bases from J; junction bases left unmatched: 5. Germline assignment: CDR1 SNHLY and CDR2 FYNNEI. The CDR3 loop spans 15 amino acids. The CDR3 nucleotides read TGTGCCAGCAGTGACCCAGCGGGAGGGGTCAATGAGCAGTTCTTC. This encodes CASSDPAGGVNEQFF.

This clonotype was recorded at least ten times. CDR3 DNA: TGTGCCAGCAGTTCGGCTAGCGGGGTTCAAGAGACCCAGTACTTC. Its translation: CASSSASGVQETQYF. V and J are TRBV28 and TRBJ2-5; TRBD2 matches at 9 bases. CDR1 and CDR2 (germline): MDHEN, SYDVKM. The CDR3 has 15 residues. J lost 2 bases, V lost 4 bases, and 5 bases had no gene match.

Ten or more counts support this clonotype. V is TRBV27 and J is TRBJ1-1, with a possible D match to TRBD1 (5 bases). The CDR3 has 15 amino acids. Germline V gene lookup returns CDR1 MNHEY and CDR2 SMNVEV (reference sequence). V was shortened by 6 bases and J by 0 bases, with 14 bases between the two germline ends. As DNA, the CDR3 is TGTGCCAGCAGCTCAGCCGGGACGGTGAACACTGAAGCTTTCTTT. Encoded protein: CASSSAGTVNTEAFF.

This clonotype was seen only a few times. The rearrangement links TRBV30 to TRBJ2-6, with 8 bases that match TRBD2. The junction had 6 bases not matched to a gene; V was cut back by 8 bases and J by 0 bases. The CDR3 is 15 amino acids. Germline assignment: CDR1 GTSNPN and CDR2 SVGIG (reference sequence). The chain's CDR3 is CATRGGGSGANVLTF. CDR3 nucleotide sequence: TGTGCCACCCGGGGGGGTGGCTCTGGGGCCAACGTCCTGACTTTC.

This clonotype was counted at least ten times. The genes are TRBV29-1 and TRBJ2-5, with TRBD2 identical over 13 bases. CDR1 SQVTM and CDR2 ANQGSEA come from the germline V gene. CDR3 length: 15 amino acids. J was trimmed by 1 base and V by 8 bases; bases with no gene match: 7. The CDR3 loop reads CSTTGLAGLQETQYF. As DNA, the CDR3 is TGCAGCACCACGGGACTAGCGGGACTCCAAGAGACCCAGTACTTC.

CDR3 DNA sequence: TGTGCCAGCAGCCATACTAGCGTCCTGAGTAACGGGGAGCTGTTTTTT. This codes for CASSHTSVLSNGELFF. The chain employs TRBV4-2 and TRBJ2-2; 7 bases are a match to TRBD2. V lost 3 bases to trimming and J lost 7 bases; unmatched junction nucleotides: 11. The CDR3 sequence is 16 residues long. CDR1 LGHNA and CDR2 YNFKEQ come from the germline V gene.

The table lists this clonotype with many counts. The chain carries TRBV27 and TRBJ2-5; D gene ambiguous. Trimming removed 0 bases at V and 1 base at J, with 6 bases between. CDR1 and CDR2 (germline): MNHEY, SMNVEV (reference sequence). The CDR3 sequence is 14 residues long. CDR3 residues: CASSLSRSQETQYF. The CDR3 nucleotides read TGTGCCAGCAGTTTATCCCGGAGCCAAGAGACCCAGTACTTC.

V gene TRBV6-9 combines with J gene TRBJ2-3; TRBD2 aligns across 7 bases. The CDR3 consists of 16 residues. V lost 2 bases to trimming and J lost 6 bases; unmatched junction nucleotides: 11. Germline V lookup: CDR1 MNHGY, CDR2 SVAAGI. The CDR3 DNA is TGTGCCAGCAGTTATCTCCGCCCAGCGGGAAGCGATACGCAGTATTTT. The encoded protein is CASSYLRPAGSDTQYF.

On this clonotype itself: A much larger clone differs from this one at a single base, so this may be a read error. V gene TRBV5-1 combines with J gene TRBJ2-1; 9 nucleotides match TRBD2. V shed 2 bases, J shed 7 bases, and the junction held 7 bases outside the gene matches. Germline-derived CDR1 and CDR2 are SGHRS and YFSETQ. This CDR3 is 15 amino acids long. The CDR3 DNA follows: TGCGCCAGCAGCTTCCTGGGTAGCGGGAGAAATGAGCAGTTCTTC. Amino acids: CASSFLGSGRNEQFF.

The chain carries TRBV6-1 and TRBJ2-7, with D hard to call. The V end was cut by 6 bases, the J end by 3 bases, with 12 bases between. The CDR3 runs to 13 residues. CDR1 and CDR2 from the germline V gene are MNHNS and SASEGT. The CDR3 reads CASRRQGDYEQYF. In DNA form, the CDR3 reads TGTGCCAGCAGGCGACAAGGAGACTACGAGCAGTACTTC.

In the case of this clonotype: Only one base separates this from a far larger clonotype, so it likely reflects a read error. The chain links TRBV27 to TRBJ2-1; no clear D gene. The CDR3 consists of 15 residues. Germline V gene data show CDR1 as MNHEY and CDR2 as SMNVEV (reference sequence). The V end was cut by 1 base, the J end by 10 bases, with 17 bases between. CDR3: CASSLYPNPPYEQFF. CDR3 sequence (DNA): TGTGCCAGCAGTTTATACCCGAATCCCCCCTACGAGCAGTTCTTC.

The chain carries TRBV5-1 and TRBJ2-1; D possibly corresponds to TRBD2 (5 bases). The V end was cut by 4 bases, the J end by 7 bases, with 21 bases between. Germline loops: CDR1 SGHRS, CDR2 YFSETQ. The CDR3 is 16 residues long. CDR3 protein: CASSPRTPGKGNEQFF. CDR3 sequence (DNA): TGCGCCAGCAGCCCGCGGACTCCCGGGAAAGGGAATGAGCAGTTCTTC.

This clonotype was recorded at least ten times. This rearrangement joins TRBV7-9 to TRBJ1-5, with D perhaps matching TRBD1 (5 bases). V was shortened by 2 bases and J by 2 bases, with 10 bases between the two germline ends. The CDR3 spans 15 residues. Germline CDR1 reads SEHNR; CDR2 reads FQNEAQ (reference sequence). The CDR3 loop is CASSLLGGGNQPQHF. CDR3 DNA sequence: TGTGCCAGCAGCTTACTCGGGGGGGGCAATCAGCCCCAGCATTTT.

This clonotype was recorded at least ten times. The chain combines TRBV20-1 with TRBJ2-1; TRBD2 agrees at 7 bases. This CDR3 comprises 14 residues. Germline V gene lookup returns CDR1 DFQATT and CDR2 SNEGSKA (reference sequence). J was trimmed by 9 bases and V by 4 bases; bases with no gene match: 12. The chain's CDR3 is CSATPGTTPVEQFF. The DNA of the CDR3 is TGCAGTGCTACTCCCGGGACTACGCCGGTTGAGCAGTTCTTC.

CDR3 in amino acids: CASTKRGRTYEQYF. The CDR3 nucleotides are TGTGCCAGCACCAAGCGGGGGCGTACCTACGAGCAGTACTTC. This sequence joins TRBV6-1 and TRBJ2-7; TRBD2 agrees at 8 bases. After removal of 7 bases from V and 2 bases from J, the junction contained 7 bases not matched to a gene. There are 14 residues in the CDR3. The germline V gene has CDR1 MNHNS and CDR2 SASEGT.

This clonotype has a count of ten or more. V usage is TRBV5-1 and J usage is TRBJ1-6; D might be TRBD1 (6 bases). V lost 5 bases, J lost 5 bases, and 14 bases lay in between. CDR3 size: 15 residues. Germline V gene data show CDR1 as SGHRS and CDR2 as YFSETQ. The chain's CDR3 is CASRVGGENNSPLHF. As DNA, the CDR3 is TGCGCCAGCAGGGTCGGGGGCGAGAATAATTCACCCCTCCACTTT.

This clonotype was seen repeatedly, ten times or more. The genes are TRBV20-1 and TRBJ2-1; D gene uncertain. This CDR3 comprises 10 residues. Germline V gene data show CDR1 as DFQATT and CDR2 as SNEGSKA (reference sequence). Trimming took 0 bases from V and 6 from J, leaving 0 bases between them. DNA of the CDR3: TGCAGTGCTAGAGACAATGAGCAGTTCTTC. Amino acids: CSARDNEQFF.

This clonotype was seen repeatedly, ten times or more. The chain combines TRBV7-9 with TRBJ1-1, with 7 bases fitting TRBD1. Looked up from germline, CDR1 is SEHNR and CDR2 is FQNEAQ (reference sequence). With V trimmed by 6 bases and J by 7 bases, 11 bases remained unmatched. This CDR3 spans 14 amino acids. The CDR3 region is CASRPWKGAGEAFF. The CDR3 coding sequence is TGTGCCAGCAGACCCTGGAAGGGGGCAGGTGAAGCTTTCTTT.

This chain uses TRBV5-1 with TRBJ2-5, with D perhaps TRBD2 (5 bases). V dropped 6 bases and J dropped 0 bases, with 9 bases sitting between them. CDR1 and CDR2 from the germline V gene are SGHRS and YFSETQ. The CDR3 length is 13 residues. The CDR3 DNA sequence: TGCGCCAGCAACGGGGAGAACCAAGAGACCCAGTACTTC. Protein sequence: CASNGENQETQYF.

In the case of this clonotype: This likely stems from a read error, as it lies one base from a far larger clone. The chain recombines TRBV27 with TRBJ2-3; D is tentatively TRBD1 or TRBD2 (6 bases each). The germline V gene encodes CDR1 MNHEY and CDR2 SMNVEV (reference sequence). The CDR3 length is 17 residues. Trimming took off 8 bases at V and 1 base at J, with 22 bases between the two ends. The CDR3 nucleotides read TGTGCCAGCGGCTTAGGGGAAGGGGGGTACGGCACAGATACGCAGTATTTT. Translating it yields CASGLGEGGYGTDTQYF.